A selection of T cell receptor beta chains follows, all from one sample in a study of blood T cell repertoires in COVID-19. The protocol was immunoSEQ multiplex PCR, while the TCRdb copy is restricted to in-frame clones and leaves out a portion. There are approximately 170,000 clones in the sample; roughly nine tenths occur only once, and roughly 4% lies in the top ten. Sequenced: peripheral blood. These receptors all come from a woman between 65 and 79 years old with acute or convalescent COVID-19. Each CDR3 is given with its conserved first and last residue. The D gene is left open where the match is weak. A clone size is listed for some rows: how often the clone was seen (once, few, many), or a class if it is expanded.

j_call: TRBJ1-2; d_call: -; v_call: TRBV6-2/TRBV6-3; clone_size: -; cdr3_nt: TGTGCCAGCAGTGGATGGGCAGGTGCTAACTATGGCTACACCTTC; cdr3_aa: CASSGWAGANYGYTF
j_call: TRBJ1-2; d_call: -; v_call: TRBV19; clone_size: -; cdr3_nt: TGTGCCAGTAGTATACCGGGTACGAGCGTAGAGGATGGCTACACCTTC; cdr3_aa: CASSIPGTSVEDGYTF
j_call: TRBJ2-1; d_call: TRBD1; v_call: TRBV7-2; clone_size: -; cdr3_nt: TGTGCCAGCAGCCCAGGGACAGGAGCTTCCTACAATGAGCAGTTCTTC; cdr3_aa: CASSPGTGASYNEQFF
j_call: TRBJ1-2; d_call: TRBD1; v_call: TRBV19; clone_size: -; cdr3_nt: TGTGCCAGTAGTACAGGGGGCCTAATGTTGGACTATGGCTACACCTTC; cdr3_aa: CASSTGGLMLDYGYTF
j_call: TRBJ2-1; d_call: TRBD2; v_call: TRBV4-3; clone_size: -; cdr3_nt: TGCGCCAGCAGCCAAGATTGGCTAGCGGGGGACAATGAGCAGTTCTTC; cdr3_aa: CASSQDWLAGDNEQFF
j_call: TRBJ2-1; d_call: -; v_call: TRBV7-9; clone_size: -; cdr3_nt: TGTGCCAGCAGCTTAGTCGCCACTACGGTGGCCCACAATGAGCAGTTCTTC; cdr3_aa: CASSLVATTVAHNEQFF
j_call: TRBJ2-7; d_call: -; v_call: TRBV10-3; clone_size: few; cdr3_nt: TGTGCCATCAGAAATGAGGAGCTCTCCTACGAGCAGTACTTC; cdr3_aa: CAIRNEELSYEQYF
j_call: TRBJ2-7; d_call: TRBD1; v_call: TRBV5-8; clone_size: -; cdr3_nt: TGTGCCAGCAGCTCCCACGGGACAGGGAACTTC; cdr3_aa: CASSSHGTGNF
j_call: TRBJ1-1; d_call: -; v_call: TRBV30; clone_size: -; cdr3_nt: TGTGCCTGGAAGCAGGAGAACACTGAAGCTTTCTTT; cdr3_aa: CAWKQENTEAFF
j_call: TRBJ1-2; d_call: -; v_call: TRBV4-1; clone_size: few; cdr3_nt: TGCGCCAGCAGCCAAGGGAACCGGGGGGGCTACACCTTC; cdr3_aa: CASSQGNRGGYTF
j_call: TRBJ1-3; d_call: -; v_call: TRBV21-1; clone_size: -; cdr3_nt: TGTGCCAGCAGCCCCCGGGACAGGGGGCTAGACACCATATATTTT; cdr3_aa: CASSPRDRGLDTIYF
j_call: TRBJ2-3; d_call: TRBD1; v_call: TRBV4-1; clone_size: -; cdr3_nt: TGCGCCAGCAGCCCCCATGGACAGGGGGCAGATACGCAGTATTTT; cdr3_aa: CASSPHGQGADTQYF
j_call: TRBJ2-1; d_call: -; v_call: TRBV24-1; clone_size: -; cdr3_nt: TGTGCCACCAGTGTTGGACAATCCTACAATGAGCAGTTCTTC; cdr3_aa: CATSVGQSYNEQFF
j_call: TRBJ2-1; d_call: TRBD2; v_call: TRBV7-9; clone_size: -; cdr3_nt: TGTGCCAGCAGCTTAGTTTGGACTAGCGGAACCGGGGGGCAGTTCTTC; cdr3_aa: CASSLVWTSGTGGQFF
j_call: TRBJ2-7; d_call: TRBD2; v_call: TRBV7-2; clone_size: few; cdr3_nt: TGTGCCAGCAGCCCAAGCGGGAGAAGATACGAGCAGTACTTC; cdr3_aa: CASSPSGRRYEQYF
j_call: TRBJ2-5; d_call: TRBD1; v_call: TRBV4-1; clone_size: -; cdr3_nt: TGCGCCAGCAGCCAAGACGGGACAGGGAAGGAGACCCAGTACTTC; cdr3_aa: CASSQDGTGKETQYF
j_call: TRBJ1-6; d_call: -; v_call: TRBV5-8; clone_size: few; cdr3_nt: TGTGCCAGCAGCAGCCGAGCAACCCATTCACCCCTCCACTTT; cdr3_aa: CASSSRATHSPLHF
j_call: TRBJ2-7; d_call: TRBD1; v_call: TRBV6-4; clone_size: -; cdr3_nt: TGTGCCAGCAGTGACTCTTTAGGGGACAGGACAAGGTACGAGCAGTACTTC; cdr3_aa: CASSDSLGDRTRYEQYF
j_call: TRBJ2-1; d_call: -; v_call: TRBV2; clone_size: once; cdr3_nt: TGTGCCAGCAGTTTCGTCAGGGGCGGCAATGAGCAGTTCTTC; cdr3_aa: CASSFVRGGNEQFF
j_call: TRBJ2-3; d_call: -; v_call: TRBV5-8; clone_size: -; cdr3_nt: TGTGCCAGCAGCAGACGGGGACAAACAACAGATACGCAGTATTTT; cdr3_aa: CASSRRGQTTDTQYF
j_call: TRBJ2-1; d_call: -; v_call: TRBV7-2; clone_size: -; cdr3_nt: TGTGCCAGCAGCTCCAGGCGTAGTAAGAATGAGCAGTTCTTC; cdr3_aa: CASSSRRSKNEQFF
j_call: TRBJ2-1; d_call: TRBD2; v_call: TRBV28; clone_size: -; cdr3_nt: TGTGCCAGCAGTTTAGGAGGGACTAGGAACAAAAATGAGCAGTTCTTC; cdr3_aa: CASSLGGTRNKNEQFF
j_call: TRBJ2-2; d_call: -; v_call: TRBV14; clone_size: -; cdr3_nt: TGTGCCAGCAGCCTTAGCAGAAACACCGGGGAGCTGTTTTTT; cdr3_aa: CASSLSRNTGELFF